One sample yielded the 11 T cell receptor beta chains listed below, sequenced in a study of blood T cell repertoires in COVID-19. Clones were read by immunoSEQ multiplex PCR, and TCRdb kept only the in-frame ones, dropping some. Among 100,000 to 150,000 clones listed, 81% were seen once. Sequenced: peripheral blood. The receptors originated from a man aged 30 to 45 with COVID-19, enrolled during active disease.

The CDR3 is CASSLAGQGDGYTF. CDR3 coding DNA: TGCGCCAGCAGCTTGGCGGGACAGGGGGATGGCTACACCTTC. The rearrangement links TRBV5-1 to TRBJ1-2, with 11 nucleotides matching TRBD1. The CDR3 has 14 residues. After removal of 0 bases from V and 6 bases from J, the junction contained 1 base not matched to a gene. Germline CDR1 is SGHRS and CDR2 is YFSETQ.

This clone was recorded only once. The J gene is TRBJ2-5, the V gene TRBV5-5; D is ambiguous. The V end lost 4 bases, the J end lost 0 bases, and 16 bases lay between the germline ends. The CDR3 spans 16 residues. Germline loops: CDR1 SGHKS, CDR2 YYEKEE (reference sequence). The chain's CDR3 is CASSKSATWDQETQYF. The DNA for the CDR3 is TGTGCCAGCAGCAAGAGCGCGACCTGGGACCAAGAGACCCAGTACTTC.

The J gene is TRBJ2-2, the V gene TRBV9, with 8 bases identical to TRBD1. The CDR3 loop spans 14 amino acids. CDR1 and CDR2 (germline): SGDLS, YYNGEE. V lost 6 bases, J lost 7 bases, and 8 bases stayed unmatched. The CDR3 DNA is TGTGCCAGCAACACAGGGGGAGATGACGGGGAGCTGTTTTTT. Translation gives CASNTGGDDGELFF.

This chain links TRBV7-9 with TRBJ1-1; TRBD1 is a possible D gene (5 bases). This CDR3 spans 11 amino acids. CDR1 and CDR2 (germline): SEHNR, FQNEAQ (reference sequence). V shed 1 base and J shed 14 bases, with 11 bases lying between them. The CDR3 region is CASSLEQVLFF. In DNA, the CDR3 is TGTGCCAGCAGCTTAGAACAGGTCCTATTCTTT.

The J gene is TRBJ1-4, the V gene TRBV4-3; 7 bases agree with TRBD1. The V gene end was trimmed by 3 bases and the J gene end by 7 bases; junction bases not matched to a gene: 11. The CDR3 consists of 16 residues. Germline CDR1 reads LGHNA; CDR2 reads YSLEER. The CDR3 is CASSQELRGRREKLFF. CDR3 coding DNA: TGCGCCAGCAGCCAGGAACTAAGGGGGCGCCGTGAAAAACTGTTTTTT.

The chain uses TRBV9 and TRBJ2-2; TRBD2 might be the D (5 bases). Germline V gene sequence: CDR1 SGDLS, CDR2 YYNGEE. The CDR3 runs to 15 residues. The ends were cut back, 0 bases at V and 4 bases at J, with 10 bases in the middle. The CDR3 sequence is CASSVDARGTGELFF. CDR3 sequence (DNA): TGTGCCAGCAGCGTAGACGCCCGGGGCACCGGGGAGCTGTTTTTT.

This chain joins TRBV27 and TRBJ2-2; maybe TRBD2 (5 bases). Germline V gene lookup returns CDR1 MNHEY and CDR2 SMNVEV (reference sequence). Trimming took 5 bases from V and 5 from J, leaving 21 bases between them. This CDR3 region has 17 residues. The CDR3 here is CASSKTTLEIHTGELFF. The CDR3 nucleotides are TGTGCCAGCAGTAAGACTACTCTAGAGATCCATACCGGGGAGCTGTTTTTT.

This clone was seen just once. The chain joins TRBV28 to TRBJ2-7; 7 bases align to TRBD1. The CDR3 length is 13 residues. J was trimmed by 3 bases and V by 7 bases; bases with no gene match: 6. The germline V gene has CDR1 MDHEN and CDR2 SYDVKM. CDR3 nucleotides: TGTGCCAGCACGGGTAGACAGGGCTACGAGCAGTACTTC. It specifies CASTGRQGYEQYF.

The CDR3 sequence is CASSQEGHYGYTF. CDR3 bases: TGTGCCAGCAGCCAAGAGGGACATTATGGCTACACCTTC. V and J are TRBV3-1 (or the pseudogene TRBV3-2) and TRBJ1-2, with D tentatively TRBD1 (6 bases). Germline V CDR1 and CDR2: LGHDT, YNNKEL (reference sequence). V dropped 0 bases and J dropped 5 bases, with 7 bases sitting between them. CDR3 size: 13 residues.

The chain employs TRBV4-1 and TRBJ1-1; D not resolved. Germline assignment: CDR1 MGHRA and CDR2 YSYEKL. V lost 4 bases to trimming and J lost 1 base, with 13 bases between them. This CDR3 comprises 15 residues. The CDR3 DNA sequence: TGCGCCAGCAGCCTCTGGGGAGGGAAGAACACTGAAGCTTTCTTT. Protein product: CASSLWGGKNTEAFF.

This clone occurred once. The chain combines TRBV5-4 with TRBJ1-2; TRBD1 agrees at 7 bases. With 0 bases clipped from V and 2 bases from J, the junction kept 1 base outside the gene matches. The CDR3 has 14 residues. The germline gives CDR1 SGHNT, CDR2 YYREEE (reference sequence). For the CDR3, the DNA is TGTGCCAGCAGCTTGGGACAGGGCAACTATGGCTACACCTTC. Translated: CASSLGQGNYGYTF.